This T cell receptor beta chain appears in the sequencing data of a study of blood T cell repertoires in COVID-19. About the research overall: The United States, Italy and Spain were the sources of the acute and convalescent COVID-19 samples. T cells, B-cell-depleted T cells, or PBMCs supplied cDNA or gDNA.

In the source study's methods: For nucleated cells, counts were estimated from reference gene primer amplification. Sequencing used immunoSEQ multiplex PCR; TCRdb keeps in-frame clones, though not all of them. The V and J calls and the clone size are those of that table, but D and trimming were determined from the DNA. This sample carries around 160,000 clones, roughly 90% of them seen once, and the ten largest clones take roughly 2.1%. Germline V CDR1 and CDR2: MNHEY, SVGAGI. CDR3 length: 13 amino acids. Trimming removed 0 bases at V and 8 bases at J, with 9 bases between. The chain uses TRBV6-5 and TRBJ2-3; maybe TRBD2 (6 bases). This TCR came from a young man with acute or convalescent COVID-19. Material: peripheral blood. CDR3 in DNA: TGTGCCAGCAGTTACTCGAACGGGGGTACGCAGTATTTT. It yields the protein CASSYSNGGTQYF.